The 30 T cell receptor beta chains reported below all come from one sample, sequenced in a study of a mutant IDH1 vaccine in newly diagnosed glioma. Their target antigens are unknown. Stated time point: week 11, during vaccination. The investigators gave 300 ug of mutant IDH1 20-mer peptide in each vaccine dose, together with topical imiquimod. Only in-frame clones appear in the TCRdb table, and some are missing; sequencing was by immunoSEQ multiplex PCR. The data hold tens of thousands of clones, with around nine tenths observed a single time. The sequencing used PBMCs, collected from a glioma patient whose treatment included an IDH1 peptide vaccine. Receptors originate from a woman in her 40s with glioma.

The V and J genes are TRBV6-1 and TRBJ1-1; 7 bases fit TRBD1. The length of the CDR3 is 13 residues. Unmatched junction bases numbered 7, after V lost 6 bases and J lost 6 bases. Germline CDR1 MNHNS, CDR2 SASEGT. The DNA of the CDR3 is TGTGCCAGCAGGGCAGGGGGTGAAGCTGAAGCTTTCTTT. Translated: CASRAGGEAEAFF.

J is TRBJ1-3 and V is TRBV29-1, with D tentatively TRBD1 (5 bases). The V gene lost 4 bases and the J gene lost 0 bases, with 10 bases spanning the gap. The CDR3 is 14 residues long. In germline, CDR1 is SQVTM, CDR2 ANQGSEA. CDR3 in amino acids: CSVVGANSGNTIYF. Here the CDR3 DNA reads TGCAGCGTTGTAGGGGCGAACTCTGGAAACACCATATATTTT.

The chain links TRBV2 to TRBJ1-1, with 8 bases aligning to TRBD1. The CDR3 runs 13 residues. Germline CDR1 and CDR2: SNHLY and FYNNEI. The trim removed 6 bases at V and 6 bases at J, leaving 6 bases unmatched. CDR3 DNA: TGTGCCAGCAGGACAGGGGAGCTAGCTGAAGCTTTCTTT. This gives the protein CASRTGELAEAFF.

This rearrangement joins TRBV7-2 to TRBJ2-7; D is undetermined. The germline V gene encodes CDR1 SGHTA and CDR2 FQGNSA. V lost 5 bases and J 2 bases, leaving 10 bases between the germline ends. This CDR3 spans 13 amino acids. The CDR3 region is CASSPGSPYEQYF. Written as DNA, the CDR3 is TGTGCCAGCAGCCCCGGGTCTCCCTACGAGCAGTACTTC.

The rearrangement links TRBV6-1 to TRBJ2-2, with TRBD2 matching over 8 bases. The V gene end was trimmed by 3 bases and the J gene end by 4 bases; junction bases not matched to a gene: 7. Germline CDR1 and CDR2: MNHNS and SASEGT. The CDR3 extends over 16 amino acids. This CDR3 is CASSDTGGRFTGELFF. The CDR3 region has the DNA TGTGCCAGCAGTGATACTGGCGGGAGGTTCACCGGGGAGCTGTTTTTT.

The chain combines TRBV6-5 with TRBJ2-7; D remains unclear. The CDR3 has 13 residues. V was pared by 0 bases and J by 3 bases, with 6 bases between. CDR1 MNHEY and CDR2 SVGAGI come from the germline V gene. Here the CDR3 DNA reads TGTGCCAGCAGTTACTCTTACAGCTACGAGCAGTACTTC. Its protein product is CASSYSYSYEQYF.

This clone has only a few counts. V gene TRBV27 combines with J gene TRBJ2-7, with D perhaps matching TRBD2 (10 bases). The CDR3 is 21 residues long. The V end lost 2 bases, the J end lost 2 bases, and 31 bases lay between the germline ends. CDR1 MNHEY and CDR2 SMNVEV come from the germline V gene (reference sequence). The CDR3 reads CASSLNPPGQGVLAGPYEQYF. The CDR3 DNA follows: TGTGCCAGCAGTTTAAACCCCCCGGGACAGGGTGTACTAGCGGGGCCCTACGAGCAGTACTTC.

J is TRBJ1-2 and V is TRBV25-1; D gene unclear. This CDR3 is built from 13 residues. Trimming took 5 bases from V and 2 from J, leaving 9 bases between them. Germline loops: CDR1 MGHDK, CDR2 SYGVNS. CDR3: CASSSLGNYGYTF. In nucleotides, the CDR3 is TGTGCCAGCAGTAGTTTGGGGAACTATGGCTACACCTTC.

V and J are TRBV6-6 and TRBJ2-5; TRBD1 is a possible D gene (6 bases). From germline, CDR1 is MNHNY and CDR2 SVGAGI (reference sequence). Trimming shortened V by 6 bases and J by 5 bases, and 22 bases separated the two germline ends. This CDR3 comprises 16 residues. The CDR3 DNA follows: TGTGCCAGCAGGGGCCCGGGGACAAGTGGGGTGGAGACCCAGTACTTC. Residues: CASRGPGTSGVETQYF.

This clone has a handful of counts. The V gene is TRBV2, the J gene TRBJ1-6; D is unclear. Germline loops: CDR1 SNHLY, CDR2 FYNNEI. The CDR3 spans 17 residues. Trimming removed 5 bases from V and 0 bases from J, with 14 bases in between. CDR3: CASSPSVGSSYNSPLHF. The CDR3 nucleotides read TGTGCCAGCAGTCCCTCAGTGGGGAGCTCCTATAATTCACCCCTCCACTTT.

The chain has TRBV4-1 and TRBJ1-5, with D possibly TRBD1 on 6 matching bases. The V and J ends lost 3 bases and 1 base respectively, with 7 bases between them. This CDR3 is 14 amino acids long. The germline CDR1 and CDR2 sequences are MGHRA and YSYEKL. CDR3 DNA sequence: TGCGCCAGCAGCCAGCAGGGGAGCAATCAGCCCCAGCATTTT. Translation gives CASSQQGSNQPQHF.

The chain carries TRBV19 and TRBJ2-2; D not resolved. Germline V gives CDR1 LNHDA, CDR2 SQIVND (reference sequence). Trimming left V 3 bases short and J 6 bases short, with 5 bases between. This CDR3 contains 12 residues. CDR3 DNA sequence: TGTGCCAGTAGTATCCAGTCCGGGGAGCTGTTTTTT. The encoded protein is CASSIQSGELFF.

This clone was seen just once. Here the CDR3 DNA reads TGTGCCAGCATCTTAGGGGGCGCAGACTACGAGCAGTACTTC. Protein sequence: CASILGGADYEQYF. J is TRBJ2-7 and V is TRBV28; 7 bases are a match to TRBD1. There are 14 residues in the CDR3. V lost 7 bases and J lost 3; bases outside the gene matches: 9. CDR1 is MDHEN, CDR2 SYDVKM, per germline.

The chain joins TRBV4-2 to TRBJ1-3; weak D call: TRBD1 (5 bases). The germline gives CDR1 LGHNA, CDR2 YNFKEQ. This CDR3 has 14 residues. Trimming pared 4 bases from V and 3 bases from J, leaving 10 bases between. DNA for the CDR3: TGTGCCAGCAGCCCCGGACATCTTGGAAACACCATATATTTT. Translating gives CASSPGHLGNTIYF.

This chain links TRBV14 with TRBJ1-3; D gene unclear. This CDR3 region has 17 residues. Germline CDR1 reads SGHDN; CDR2 reads FVKESK. The V and J ends lost 4 bases and 0 bases respectively, with 16 bases between them. The CDR3 sequence: CASSRAVGRISGNTIYF. DNA for the CDR3: TGTGCCAGCAGCCGAGCCGTCGGGCGGATCTCTGGAAACACCATATATTTT.

The table lists this clone with a few counts. At one boundary the junction diverges from the germline segment, which might be a read error. The gene calls are TRBV7-7 and TRBJ1-5; D gene unclear. The CDR3 totals 15 residues. Germline CDR1 and CDR2: SSHAT and FNYEAQ (reference sequence). The CDR3 DNA reads TGTGCTAGCAGCTCAGTAGGACCCCAGAATCAGCCCCAGCATTTT. Amino acids: CASSSVGPQNQPQHF.

The chain recombines TRBV2 with TRBJ1-1; D is perhaps TRBD1 (5 bases). The CDR3 has 13 residues. Deletions cut 10 bases from V and 4 bases from J, with 16 bases between. From germline, CDR1 is SNHLY and CDR2 FYNNEI. The CDR3: CAICREIGTEAFF. The CDR3 coding sequence is TGTGCCATTTGCAGGGAAATTGGCACTGAAGCTTTCTTT.

This rearrangement joins TRBV9 to TRBJ1-1, with TRBD1 as a possible D gene (5 bases). The V end lost 1 base, the J end lost 4 bases, and 11 bases lay between the germline ends. CDR3 length: 14 residues. Germline CDR1 and CDR2: SGDLS and YYNGEE. In nucleotides, the CDR3 is TGTGCCAGCAGCGTACGCAGGGATGTCACTGAAGCTTTCTTT. Translated: CASSVRRDVTEAFF. The full variable domain, completed using reference TRBV9 and TRBJ1-1, is DSGVTQTPKHLITATGQRVTLRCSPRSGDLSVYWYQQSLDQGLQFLIQYYNGEERAKGNILERFSAQQFPDLHSELNLSSLELGDSALYFCASSVRRDVTEAFFGQGTRLTVV.

This rearrangement joins TRBV5-1 to TRBJ2-2; no reliable D call. This CDR3 has 16 residues. V lost 0 bases, J lost 0 bases, and 9 bases lay in between. CDR1 SGHRS and CDR2 YFSETQ come from the germline V gene. The DNA of the CDR3 is TGCGCCAGCAGCTTGGACCCAGGTACGAACACCGGGGAGCTGTTTTTT. Translating gives CASSLDPGTNTGELFF.

The rearrangement links TRBV6-6 to TRBJ2-3; D is possibly TRBD2 (6 bases). This CDR3 is built from 16 residues. Germline-derived CDR1 and CDR2 are MNHNY and SVGAGI (reference sequence). V was pared by 4 bases and J by 0 bases, with 14 bases between. The CDR3 DNA follows: TGTGCCAGCAGTTCGGGACTGCTCAGTAGCACAGATACGCAGTATTTT. As protein: CASSSGLLSSTDTQYF.

This chain links TRBV7-8 with TRBJ1-5; D perhaps matches TRBD1 (5 bases). The CDR3 is 15 residues long. V lost 5 bases, J lost 8 bases, and 19 bases lay in between. Germline values: CDR1 SGHVS, CDR2 FQNEAQ. CDR3 region: CASSPGRLVGEPQHF. For the CDR3, the DNA is TGTGCCAGCAGCCCGGGCCGCCTTGTAGGGGAGCCCCAGCATTTT. The full variable domain, its missing parts supplied by reference TRBV7-8 and TRBJ1-5, is GAGVSQSPRYKVAKRGQDVALRCDPISGHVSLFWYQQALGQGPEFLTYFQNEAQLDKSGLPSDRFFAERPEGSVSTLKIQRTQQEDSAVYLCASSPGRLVGEPQHFGDGTRLSIL.

This chain joins TRBV6-6 and TRBJ2-5; TRBD2 is a possible D gene (6 bases). The length of the CDR3 is 14 residues. V was cut by 5 bases and J by 5 bases, with 15 bases left in between. Germline CDR1 reads MNHNY; CDR2 reads SVGAGI (reference sequence). CDR3 bases: TGTGCCAGCAGTCCACTCGGAGGGTCGGAGACCCAGTACTTC. It is translated as CASSPLGGSETQYF.

This clone appeared a single time. As DNA, the CDR3 is TGCGCCAGCAGCCAACCTTCAGGCAACTATGGCTACACCTTC. Its protein is CASSQPSGNYGYTF. The V and J genes are TRBV4-1 and TRBJ1-2; D not certain. This CDR3 comprises 14 residues. In germline, CDR1 is MGHRA, CDR2 YSYEKL. The germline V and J ends were trimmed by 2 bases and 2 bases, with 9 bases remaining between them.

The chain employs TRBV5-1 and TRBJ2-7, with TRBD1 as a possible D gene (5 bases). This CDR3 is built from 13 residues. CDR1 and CDR2 from the germline V gene are SGHRS and YFSETQ. Deletions cut 4 bases from V and 3 bases from J, with 11 bases between. Here the CDR3 reads CASSAPDSYEQYF. The CDR3 DNA is TGCGCCAGCAGCGCTCCCGACAGCTACGAGCAGTACTTC.

The CDR3 region is CASSYSILGSYEQYF. CDR3 DNA sequence: TGTGCCAGCAGTTACTCGATCTTGGGTTCCTACGAGCAGTACTTC. This chain links TRBV6-5 with TRBJ2-7, with unresolved D. V was cut by 0 bases and J by 1 base, with 10 bases left in between. CDR1 and CDR2 (germline): MNHEY, SVGAGI. The CDR3 totals 15 residues.

The chain recombines TRBV2 with TRBJ2-7; D is unclear. CDR1 is SNHLY, CDR2 FYNNEI, per germline. V gave up 6 bases and J gave up 3 bases, with 6 bases separating them. CDR3 length: 11 amino acids. In DNA form, the CDR3 reads TGTGCCAGCAGCTACTACTACGAGCAGTACTTC. Its translation is CASSYYYEQYF. Based on the CDR3 plus reference TRBV2 and TRBJ2-7, the full variable domain is EPEVTQTPSHQVTQMGQEVILRCVPISNHLYFYWYRQILGQKVEFLVSFYNNEISEKSEIFDDQFSVERPDGSNFTLKIRSTKLEDSAMYFCASSYYYEQYFGPGTRLTVT.

The rearrangement links TRBV19 to TRBJ2-2; 9 bases map to TRBD1. The CDR3 loop spans 15 amino acids. In germline, CDR1 is LNHDA, CDR2 SQIVND (reference sequence). V lost 9 bases to trimming and J lost 6 bases; unmatched junction nucleotides: 11. The chain's CDR3 is CASNPTGQGPGELFF. DNA of the CDR3: TGTGCCAGCAATCCCACGGGACAGGGACCCGGGGAGCTGTTTTTT.

This clone appeared a few times. The V gene is TRBV29-1, the J gene TRBJ2-7; 7 bases fit TRBD1. Germline V gene lookup returns CDR1 SQVTM and CDR2 ANQGSEA. With 4 bases clipped from V and 1 base from J, the junction kept 16 bases outside the gene matches. The CDR3 runs 17 residues. The CDR3 reads CSVGGWVATGASYEQYF. As DNA, the CDR3 is TGCAGCGTTGGGGGTTGGGTGGCAACAGGGGCTTCCTACGAGCAGTACTTC.

The CDR3 nucleotides are TGCGCCAGCAGCCAAGGGACAACTAATGAAAAACTGTTTTTT. Amino acids: CASSQGTTNEKLFF. The gene calls are TRBV4-1 and TRBJ1-4; no reliable D call. In germline, CDR1 is MGHRA, CDR2 YSYEKL. The germline V and J ends were trimmed by 1 base and 0 bases, with 3 bases remaining between them. This CDR3 has 14 amino acids.

The rearrangement joins TRBV15 to TRBJ1-5; D possibly corresponds to TRBD1 (6 bases). CDR3 length equals 15 residues. Trimming pared 3 bases from V and 6 bases from J, leaving 15 bases between. Germline CDR1 LNHNV, CDR2 YYDKDF (reference sequence). As DNA, the CDR3 is TGTGCCACCAGCAGGGAAACAGGGCATAGTCAGCCCCAGCATTTT. It yields the protein CATSRETGHSQPQHF.